This T cell receptor (beta chain) comes out of a study of technical replicates of blood from a handful of donors. TCRdb's copy holds only in-frame clones and misses some; the assay was immunoSEQ multiplex PCR. The data contain around 100,000 clones, roughly 96% of them singletons. Deletions cut 6 bases from V and 2 bases from J, with 16 bases between. CDR1 and CDR2 from the germline V gene are LNHDA and SQIVND (reference sequence). This CDR3 is 16 amino acids long. The clonotype originates from a human donor in good health. This chain uses TRBV19 with TRBJ2-2; D gene uncertain. The sequencing input was T cells isolated from PBMCs. The CDR3 protein is CASSAKVGPNTGELFF. CDR3 nucleotide sequence: TGTGCCAGTAGCGCGAAGGTTGGGCCTAACACCGGGGAGCTGTTTTTT.